This T cell receptor (beta chain) was sequenced during a study of T cell repertoires in cytomegalovirus infection. For the study at large: Public TCR beta signatures indicated both CMV infection and matching HLA type. Points from the study as a whole: The cumulative frequency of public TCR beta families distinguished individuals who carried CMV together with the relevant HLA. CMV-specific TCR beta clonotypes restricted by HLA-C dominated the ex vivo response.

This clonotype has at least ten counts. Its specificity is not known. CDR3 length: 14 amino acids. The germline gives CDR1 SGHTA, CDR2 FQGNSA. V was shortened by 4 bases and J by 8 bases, with 12 bases between the two germline ends. TCRdb reanalysed the reads using MiXCR and keeps one entry per CDR3 protein. The profile shows 200,000 to 300,000 distinct CDR3 sequences, 9% to 15% of them singletons. The sequencing input was PBMCs. The origin of this receptor is a human donor in good health (CMV status not recorded). Some clones in this sample may be carry-over from other donors' samples. The V gene is TRBV7-2, the J gene TRBJ1-6; possibly TRBD1 for D (5 bases). The DNA of the CDR3 is TGTGCCAGCAGCTCACAGGAACGTTATTCACCCCTCCACTTT. Its translation is CASSSQERYSPLHF.